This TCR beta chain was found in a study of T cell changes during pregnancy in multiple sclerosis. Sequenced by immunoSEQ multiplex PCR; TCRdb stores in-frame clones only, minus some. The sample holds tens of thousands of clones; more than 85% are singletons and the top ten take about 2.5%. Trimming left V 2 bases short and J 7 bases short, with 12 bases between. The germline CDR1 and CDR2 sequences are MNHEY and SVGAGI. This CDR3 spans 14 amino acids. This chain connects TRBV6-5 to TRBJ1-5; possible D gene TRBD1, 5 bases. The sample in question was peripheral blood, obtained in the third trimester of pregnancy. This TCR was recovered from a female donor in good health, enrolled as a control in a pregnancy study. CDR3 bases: TGTGCCAGCAGTTACGGCAGGGAGGGACAGCCCCAGCATTTT. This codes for CASSYGREGQPQHF.